This T cell receptor (beta chain) was identified in a study of cytomegalovirus exposure and HLA in healthy donors. Study overall: Early release data held about 92 million unique TCRs from HLA-typed donors.

Per germline, CDR1 SGHTA and CDR2 FQGTGA. Trimming took 1 base from V and 2 from J, leaving 6 bases between them. The CDR3 is 14 amino acids. PCR involved 60 Vbeta and 13 Jbeta primers. TCRdb's table, derived via immunoSEQ multiplex PCR, lists solely in-frame clones and lacks some. This sample yields about 200,000 clones, of which 70% to 80% are seen a single time; 3.8% belongs to the top ten. This clone was picked up a small number of times. Other DNA sequences in the sample encode the same CDR3. The origin of this receptor is a male donor in good health and CMV-seronegative. The sample was PBMCs. J is TRBJ2-1 and V is TRBV7-3; D perhaps matches TRBD2 (6 bases). Here the CDR3 reads CASSLSGTYNEQFF. The CDR3 nucleotides are TGTGCCAGCAGCTTAAGCGGGACCTACAATGAGCAGTTCTTC.